This TCR beta chain emerged from a study of cytomegalovirus exposure and HLA in healthy donors. Study conclusions and caveats: Researchers catalogued approximately 160 TCR beta chains as cytomegalovirus-associated. Later work found that TCR association rates differed between HLA loci; DRB1 had the most and HLA-C the fewest. Immune exposure was documented only through CMV serostatus.

Points on this clone: No antigen is known for it.

Germline values: CDR1 MDHEN, CDR2 SYDVKM. The CDR3 loop spans 16 amino acids. V lost 5 bases and J lost 4; bases outside the gene matches: 10. Primers: 60 Vbeta forward and 13 Jbeta reverse. Repertoires were generated with immunoSEQ multiplex PCR, while TCRdb's copy carries only in-frame clones and drops some. The sample yields 200,000 or so clones, 75% to 85% seen once. The TCR sequence derives from a woman in her 50s in good health and CMV-seropositive. The J gene is TRBJ1-5, the V gene TRBV28; 8 bases are a match to TRBD1. Sequencing was performed on PBMCs. In DNA form, the CDR3 reads TGTGCCAGCAGTCGCCCCGGGACAGGACCTAATCAGCCCCAGCATTTT. The encoded protein is CASSRPGTGPNQPQHF.